This T cell receptor (beta chain) derives from a study of blood T cell repertoires in COVID-19. The overall study: The United States, Italy and Spain supplied acute and convalescent COVID-19 samples.

CDR1 and CDR2 from the germline V gene are SGHVS and FQNEAQ. V shed 5 bases, J shed 3 bases, and the junction held 9 bases outside the gene matches. CDR3 length equals 15 residues. Per the study methods: Estimated nucleated cell counts came from reference gene primer amplification. The repertoire was sequenced with immunoSEQ multiplex PCR; TCRdb's copy has only in-frame clones and lacks some. V and J calls plus clone size are reproduced from that table; the DNA served to infer D and trimming. The profile covers about 300,000 clones, with approximately 90% appearing a single time and approximately 7% taken by the ten largest.

The sample consisted of peripheral blood. The clonotype comes from a woman aged 30 to 39 who had recovered from COVID-19. The genes are TRBV7-8 and TRBJ2-7, with 8 bases lining up with TRBD1. CDR3 in amino acids: CASSESGQALYEQYF. Written as DNA, the CDR3 is TGTGCCAGCAGCGAATCGGGACAGGCCCTCTACGAGCAGTACTTC.